This entry concerns a single TCR beta chain. Its antigen is not yet known. No much larger clone is present one base from it, and per-base qualities are unavailable. Sequences SQVTM (CDR1) and ANQGSEA (CDR2) are obtained from the germline V gene. The germline V and J ends show losses of 1 base and 6 bases respectively, and no gene match explains 9 bases of the junction. The CDR3 sequence holds 15 residues, the cysteine and phenylalanine included. Only CDR3 DNA remains: 45 bases, in frame from the first base. These reads were obtained on an Illumina HiSeq 1500. The raw public reads went through TCRdb reprocessing: fastp at Q25, MiXCR clone calling, in-frame beta chains kept. Here each entry gathers all rows of one CDR3 protein and keeps the most common genes and DNA. Recorded for this sample are 150,000 to 200,000 distinct CDR3 sequences; 28% of them occurred a single time. Of the sample, 30% to 40% is held by the ten largest clones.

This sample is part of a study of T cell repertoires in cytomegalovirus infection (dated by TCRdb to between 2018 and 2020). About the investigation overall: Donor HLA type was relevant to the analysis, as public TCR beta signatures indicated carriage of CMV infection together with the matching HLA type.

The full study reports these points: Cumulative frequency of public TCR beta family members discriminated carriers of CMV infection plus the relevant HLA type in this cohort and an independent roughly 350-donor cohort. The ex vivo response was dominated by HLA-C-restricted CMV-specific TCR beta clonotypes, which also provided the single most frequent clonotype in two of eight donors.

The chain is encoded by TRBV29-1 joined to TRBJ1-2, with 9 central nucleotides matching TRBD1. The TCR originated in a human donor in good health (CMV status not recorded). Some clones in this sample may be carry-over from other donors' samples. The sample consisted of PBMCs. The nucleotides are TGCAGCGTTGAAGGAACGGGACAGGGCGTCGATGGCTACACCTTC. It specifies CSVEGTGQGVDGYTF.